The rows below give T cell receptor beta chains drawn from one sample of a study of T cell repertoires in cytomegalovirus infection. MiXCR was run by TCRdb on the reads, yielding one entry per CDR3 protein. Of approximately 390,000 distinct CDR3 sequences listed, approximately 30% are singletons. Antigen specificity for these receptors is unknown. Specimen: cultured PBMCs, collected from culture after CMV antigen stimulation. The receptors stem from a human donor in good health (CMV status not recorded). Some clones in this sample may be carry-over from other donors' samples. CDR3s include the opening cysteine and the closing phenylalanine or tryptophan. A D gene is named only where the DNA matches it firmly. Some rows have no size entry. The others give once, few or many, or a class for an expanded clone.

.	TRBD2	TRBJ2-1	TRBV19	TGTGCCAGTAGTATAGTGGGGCTAGCGGGGGAATACAATGAGCAGTTCTTC	CASSIVGLAGEYNEQFF
.	.	TRBJ1-2	TRBV5-6	TGTGCCAGCAGCTTGGTTGGCGGAGGAAACTATGGCTACACCTTC	CASSLVGGGNYGYTF
.	.	TRBJ2-3	TRBV6-1	TGTGCCAGCAGTCCCCTCGAGGGGACAGATACGCAGTATTTT	CASSPLEGTDTQYF
.	.	TRBJ1-1	TRBV7-6	TGTGCCAGCAGCTTAGGCACTGGCGCTGAAGCTTTCTTT	CASSLGTGAEAFF
.	.	TRBJ1-2	TRBV13	TGTGCCAGCAGTCGCGGGACTGACATCTATGGCTACACCTTC	CASSRGTDIYGYTF
.	.	TRBJ2-1	TRBV7-9	TGTGCCAGCCCGGGAGATGTAAACAATGAGCAGTTCTTC	CASPGDVNNEQFF
few	.	TRBJ1-1	TRBV30	TGTGCCTGGAGTGTCTGGGGGGTAGCGACTGAAGCTTTCTTT	CAWSVWGVATEAFF
.	TRBD1	TRBJ1-6	TRBV6-1	TGTGCCAGCAGTCTGGACAGGGCCGTCTATAATTCACCCCTCCACTTT	CASSLDRAVYNSPLHF
few	.	TRBJ1-5	TRBV4-1	TGCGCCAGCAGCCAACGCGGGGGAGGCGTTCAGCCCCAGCATTTT	CASSQRGGGVQPQHF
.	.	TRBJ1-1	TRBV7-6	TGTGCCAGCAGCTTAGCGGGGAAGAGGGCCGAAGCTTTCTTT	CASSLAGKRAEAFF
many	.	TRBJ2-7	TRBV7-2	TGTGCCAGCAGCTTTGGCGGGACATCCCGTTACGAGCAGTACTTC	CASSFGGTSRYEQYF
.	TRBD2	TRBJ2-5	TRBV6-6	TGTGCCAGCAGTTACGGCAAAAAGGGACTAGCGGGTAGCGGGACCCAGTACTTC	CASSYGKKGLAGSGTQYF
few	.	TRBJ1-1	TRBV12-5	TGTGCTAGTGGCGAGGGGAGGGAAGCTTTCTTT	CASGEGREAFF
few	TRBD1	TRBJ1-1	TRBV6-2/TRBV6-3	TGTGCCAGCTCGAGGGCAGGGGGCACTGTCGGCACTGAAGCTTTCTTT	CASSRAGGTVGTEAFF
.	.	TRBJ2-3	TRBV24-1	TGTGCCACCAGCCCGCGGACGGGGACACATAGCACAGATACGCAGTATTTT	CATSPRTGTHSTDTQYF
many	.	TRBJ2-3	TRBV7-8	TGTGCCAGCAGCTTAGAAGCGGGCACAGATACGCAGTATTTT	CASSLEAGTDTQYF
.	TRBD2	TRBJ2-1	TRBV20-1	TGCAGTGCTAGAGAAGGAAGCGGGAGCCGCTACAATGAGCAGTTCTTC	CSAREGSGSRYNEQFF
.	.	TRBJ1-2	TRBV11-2	TGTGCCAGCAGCCCCTTAAGCGGGAATGGCTACACCTTC	CASSPLSGNGYTF
many	.	TRBJ2-3	TRBV20-1	TGCAGTGCCCCAACCCCGGCAGGTTTCCTCACAGATACGCAGTATTTT	CSAPTPAGFLTDTQYF
many	.	TRBJ1-5	TRBV7-6	TGTGCCAGCAGCTTAAGTCCGGGACGCAATCAGCCCCAGCATTTT	CASSLSPGRNQPQHF
few	TRBD1	TRBJ2-5	TRBV19	TGTGCCAGTAGTACCGGACAGGGGGCATCAAGAGAGACCCAGTACTTC	CASSTGQGASRETQYF